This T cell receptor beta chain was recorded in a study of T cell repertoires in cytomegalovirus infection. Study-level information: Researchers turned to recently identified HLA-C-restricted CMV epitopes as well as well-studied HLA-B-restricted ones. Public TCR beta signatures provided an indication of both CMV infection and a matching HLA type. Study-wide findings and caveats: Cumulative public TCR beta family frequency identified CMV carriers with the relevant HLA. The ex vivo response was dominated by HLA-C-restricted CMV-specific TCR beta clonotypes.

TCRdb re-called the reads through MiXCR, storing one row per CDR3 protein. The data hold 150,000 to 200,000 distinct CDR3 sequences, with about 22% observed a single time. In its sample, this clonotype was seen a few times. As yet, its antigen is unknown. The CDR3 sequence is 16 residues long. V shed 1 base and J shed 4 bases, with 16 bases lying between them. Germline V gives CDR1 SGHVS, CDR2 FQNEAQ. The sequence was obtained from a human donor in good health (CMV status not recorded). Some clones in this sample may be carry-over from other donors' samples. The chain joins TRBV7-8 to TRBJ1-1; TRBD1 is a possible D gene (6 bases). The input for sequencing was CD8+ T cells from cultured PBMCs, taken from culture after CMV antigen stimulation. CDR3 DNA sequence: TGTGCCAGCAGCTTAGTGGTCCGGGGGCGCGTCACTGAAGCTTTCTTT. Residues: CASSLVVRGRVTEAFF. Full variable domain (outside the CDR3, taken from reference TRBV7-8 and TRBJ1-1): GAGVSQSPRYKVAKRGQDVALRCDPISGHVSLFWYQQALGQGPEFLTYFQNEAQLDKSGLPSDRFFAERPEGSVSTLKIQRTQQEDSAVYLCASSLVVRGRVTEAFFGQGTRLTVV.